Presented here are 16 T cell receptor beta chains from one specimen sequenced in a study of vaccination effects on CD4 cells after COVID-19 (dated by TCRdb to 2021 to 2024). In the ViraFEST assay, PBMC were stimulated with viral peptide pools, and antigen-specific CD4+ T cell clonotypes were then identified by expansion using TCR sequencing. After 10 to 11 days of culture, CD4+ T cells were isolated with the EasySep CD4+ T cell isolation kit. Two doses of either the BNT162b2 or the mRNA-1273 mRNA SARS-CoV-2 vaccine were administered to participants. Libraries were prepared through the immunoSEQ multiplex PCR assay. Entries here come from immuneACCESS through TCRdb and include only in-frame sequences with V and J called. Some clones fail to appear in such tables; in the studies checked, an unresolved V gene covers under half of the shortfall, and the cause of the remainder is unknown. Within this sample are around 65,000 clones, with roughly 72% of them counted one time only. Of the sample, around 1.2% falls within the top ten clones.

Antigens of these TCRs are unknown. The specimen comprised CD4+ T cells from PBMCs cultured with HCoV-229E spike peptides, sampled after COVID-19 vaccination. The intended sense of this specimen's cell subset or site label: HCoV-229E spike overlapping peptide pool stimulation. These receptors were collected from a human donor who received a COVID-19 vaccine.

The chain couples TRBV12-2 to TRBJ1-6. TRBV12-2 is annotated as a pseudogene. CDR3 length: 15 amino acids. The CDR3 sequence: CASHIGGAYNSPLHF. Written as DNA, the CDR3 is TGTGCAAGTCACATCGGCGGGGCGTATAATTCACCCCTCCACTTT.

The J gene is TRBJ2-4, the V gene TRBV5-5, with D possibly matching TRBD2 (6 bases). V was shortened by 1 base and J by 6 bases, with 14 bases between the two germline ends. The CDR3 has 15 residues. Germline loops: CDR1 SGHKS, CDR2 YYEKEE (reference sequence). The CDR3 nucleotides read TGTGCCAGCAGCTTGATACCGGGCGGGGCAAACATTCAGTACTTC. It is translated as CASSLIPGGANIQYF.

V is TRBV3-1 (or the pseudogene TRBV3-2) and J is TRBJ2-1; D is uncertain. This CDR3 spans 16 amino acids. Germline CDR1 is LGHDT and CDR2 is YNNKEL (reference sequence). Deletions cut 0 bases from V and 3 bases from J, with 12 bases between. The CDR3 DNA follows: TGTGCCAGCAGCCAAGATGCCCAGAGCGTCTACAATGAGCAGTTCTTC. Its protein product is CASSQDAQSVYNEQFF.

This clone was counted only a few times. CDR3 sequence (DNA): TGTGCCAGCAGTGAACTAGCGGGGGGTGCCGGGGCCAACGTCCTGACTTTC. Protein sequence: CASSELAGGAGANVLTF. The chain couples TRBV6-1 to TRBJ2-6; 11 nucleotides align to TRBD2. V shed 2 bases, J shed 4 bases, and the junction held 4 bases outside the gene matches. The CDR3 runs 17 residues. Germline V lookup: CDR1 MNHNS, CDR2 SASEGT.

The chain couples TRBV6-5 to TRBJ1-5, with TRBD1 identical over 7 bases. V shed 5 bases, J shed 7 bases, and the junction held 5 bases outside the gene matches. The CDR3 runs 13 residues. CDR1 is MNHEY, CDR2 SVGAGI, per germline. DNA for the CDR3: TGTGCCAGCAGTCCCGAACAGGGGCAGCCCCAGCATTTT. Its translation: CASSPEQGQPQHF.

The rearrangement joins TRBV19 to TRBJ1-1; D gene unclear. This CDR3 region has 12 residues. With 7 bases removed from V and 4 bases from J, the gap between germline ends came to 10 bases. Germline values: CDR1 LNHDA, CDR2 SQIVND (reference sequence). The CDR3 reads CASMGVSTEAFF. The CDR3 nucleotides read TGTGCCAGTATGGGCGTGAGCACTGAAGCTTTCTTT.

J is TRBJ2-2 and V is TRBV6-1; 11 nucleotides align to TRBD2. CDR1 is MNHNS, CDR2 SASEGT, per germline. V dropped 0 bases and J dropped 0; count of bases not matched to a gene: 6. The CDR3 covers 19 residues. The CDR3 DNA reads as TGTGCCAGCAGTGAAGCCCTAGGACTAGCGGGTCCGAACACCGGGGAGCTGTTTTTT. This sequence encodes CASSEALGLAGPNTGELFF.

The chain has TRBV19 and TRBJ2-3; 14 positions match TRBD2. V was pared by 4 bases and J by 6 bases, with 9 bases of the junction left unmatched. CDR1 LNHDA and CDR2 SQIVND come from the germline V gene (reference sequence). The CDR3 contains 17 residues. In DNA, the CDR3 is TGTGCCAGTAGTACCGGGACTAGCGGGGGCCCCCGGGATACGCAGTATTTT. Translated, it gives CASSTGTSGGPRDTQYF. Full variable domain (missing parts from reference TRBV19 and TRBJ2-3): DGGITQSPKYLFRKEGQNVTLSCEQNLNHDAMYWYRQDPGQGLRLIYYSQIVNDFQKGDIAEGYSVSREKKESFPLTVTSAQKNPTAFYLCASSTGTSGGPRDTQYFGPGTRLTVL.

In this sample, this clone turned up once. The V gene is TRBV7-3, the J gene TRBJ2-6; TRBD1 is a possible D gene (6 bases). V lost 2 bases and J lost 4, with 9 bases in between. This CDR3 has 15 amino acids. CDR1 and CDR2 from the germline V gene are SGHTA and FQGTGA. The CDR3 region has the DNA TGTGCCAGCAGCTTACAGGGGAACGGGGCCAACGTCCTGACTTTC. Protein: CASSLQGNGANVLTF.

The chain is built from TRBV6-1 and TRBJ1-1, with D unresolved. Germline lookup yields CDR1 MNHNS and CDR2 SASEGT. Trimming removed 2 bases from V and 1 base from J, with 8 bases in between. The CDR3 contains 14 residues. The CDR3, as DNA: TGTGCCAGCAGTGAATTGGCACGGAACACTGAAGCTTTCTTT. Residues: CASSELARNTEAFF.

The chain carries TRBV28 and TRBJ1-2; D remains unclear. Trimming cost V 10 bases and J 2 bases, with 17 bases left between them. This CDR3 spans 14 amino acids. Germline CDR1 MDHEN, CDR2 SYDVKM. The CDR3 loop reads CAIAKSPANYGYTF. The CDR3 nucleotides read TGTGCCATCGCAAAGTCGCCAGCAAACTATGGCTACACCTTC.

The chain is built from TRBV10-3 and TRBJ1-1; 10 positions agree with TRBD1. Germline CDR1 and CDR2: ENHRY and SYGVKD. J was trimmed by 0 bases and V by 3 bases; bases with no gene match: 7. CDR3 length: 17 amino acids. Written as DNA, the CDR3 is TGTGCCATCAGTGACGACAGACAGGGGGCAATGAACACTGAAGCTTTCTTT. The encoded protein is CAISDDRQGAMNTEAFF.

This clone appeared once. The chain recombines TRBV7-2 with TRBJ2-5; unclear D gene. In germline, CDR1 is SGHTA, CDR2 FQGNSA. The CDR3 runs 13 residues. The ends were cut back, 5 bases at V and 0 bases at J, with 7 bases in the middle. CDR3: CASSPPNQETQYF. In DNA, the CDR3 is TGTGCCAGCAGCCCACCTAACCAAGAGACCCAGTACTTC.

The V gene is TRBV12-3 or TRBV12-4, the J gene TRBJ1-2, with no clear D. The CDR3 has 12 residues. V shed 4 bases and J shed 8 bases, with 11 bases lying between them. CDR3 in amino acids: CASSSSLGGYTF. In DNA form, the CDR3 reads TGTGCCAGCAGTTCCTCCCTCGGGGGCTACACCTTC.

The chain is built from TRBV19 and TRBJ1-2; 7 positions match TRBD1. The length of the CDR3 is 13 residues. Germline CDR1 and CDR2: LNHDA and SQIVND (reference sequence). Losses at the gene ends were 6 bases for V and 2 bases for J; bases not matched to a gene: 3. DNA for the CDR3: TGTGCCAGTAGCATGGACAGGAACTATGGCTACACCTTC. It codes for CASSMDRNYGYTF.

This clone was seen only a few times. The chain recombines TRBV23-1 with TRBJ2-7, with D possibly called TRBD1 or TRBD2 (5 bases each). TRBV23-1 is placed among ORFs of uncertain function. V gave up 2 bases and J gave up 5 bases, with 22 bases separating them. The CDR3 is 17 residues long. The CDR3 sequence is CASSQPGPLERGHEQYV. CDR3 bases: TGCGCCAGCAGTCAACCCGGGCCTCTTGAGAGGGGCCACGAGCAGTACGTC.